These 22 T cell receptor beta chains were all obtained from the same sample, sequenced in a study of CD4 T cells in relation to SARS-CoV-2 and coronaviruses. Antigen specificity for these receptors is unknown. Before the COVID-19 pandemic, during about 2010-2018, CD4+ T cells were taken from unexposed donors. CD4+ T cells were isolated from the cells after 10 days of culture. The assay was immunoSEQ multiplex PCR, and TCRdb's table has in-frame clones only and misses some. The sample has roughly 26,000 clones, 65% to 80% seen once; the top ten hold 10% to 15%. Sequencing was done on a sample of CD4+ T cells from PBMCs, cultured in vitro. The receptors here all came from a human donor in good health.

The rearrangement links TRBV2 to TRBJ1-2; D possibly corresponds to TRBD1 (5 bases). The CDR3 runs 15 residues. V shed 6 bases and J shed 5 bases, with 19 bases lying between them. In germline, CDR1 is SNHLY, CDR2 FYNNEI. This CDR3 is CASRDGTAQGYGYTF. The CDR3 region has the DNA TGTGCCAGCAGAGATGGGACTGCCCAGGGTTATGGCTACACCTTC.

The chain has TRBV27 and TRBJ2-1; no firm D call. Germline CDR1 and CDR2: MNHEY and SMNVEV (reference sequence). V was shortened by 6 bases and J by 7 bases, with 13 bases between the two germline ends. The CDR3 is made up of 13 amino acids. For the CDR3, the DNA is TGTGCCAGCAGCACTCCGGCAGGAAATGAGCAGTTCTTC. Translation: CASSTPAGNEQFF.

The rearrangement links TRBV7-9 to TRBJ2-1, with 8 bases lining up with TRBD2. V dropped 8 bases and J dropped 4; count of bases not matched to a gene: 10. The germline CDR1 and CDR2 sequences are SEHNR and FQNEAQ (reference sequence). CDR3 length: 15 amino acids. CDR3 DNA: TGTGCCAGCCCCAGCGGGAGCCCCCCTTACAATGAGCAGTTCTTC. Amino acid sequence: CASPSGSPPYNEQFF.

This chain uses TRBV7-8 with TRBJ1-2, with D uncertain. CDR1 is SGHVS, CDR2 FQNEAQ, per germline. This CDR3 spans 15 amino acids. Trimming cost V 3 bases and J 0 bases, with 11 bases left between them. This CDR3 is CASSFLTGANYGYTF. The CDR3 nucleotides are TGTGCCAGCAGCTTTCTGACGGGAGCTAACTATGGCTACACCTTC.

DNA for the CDR3: TGCGCCAGCAGCTTGGTTCGGGGGACCCAAGAGACCCAGTACTTC. Translating gives CASSLVRGTQETQYF. The chain recombines TRBV5-1 with TRBJ2-5; a possible D gene is TRBD2 (6 bases). Trimming removed 0 bases at V and 1 base at J, with 10 bases between. The CDR3 is made up of 15 amino acids. Germline V lookup: CDR1 SGHRS, CDR2 YFSETQ.

This clone was observed a few times. CDR3 sequence reads: CASSQDRLVDNSPLHF. The CDR3, as DNA: TGTGCCAGCAGCCAGGACAGATTAGTCGATAATTCACCCCTCCACTTT. The V gene is TRBV7-2, the J gene TRBJ1-6; D is possibly TRBD1 (6 bases). Trimming cost V 5 bases and J 5 bases, with 16 bases left between them. Germline V lookup: CDR1 SGHTA, CDR2 FQGNSA. This CDR3 contains 16 residues.

The rearrangement links TRBV19 to TRBJ2-3, with 14 bases matching TRBD2. Germline CDR1 is LNHDA and CDR2 is SQIVND (reference sequence). With V trimmed by 6 bases and J by 6 bases, 11 bases remained unmatched. The CDR3 is 17 residues long. CDR3 bases: TGTGCCAGTAGCGACCCAGGGACTAGCGGGGGTCCCGATACGCAGTATTTT. Protein sequence: CASSDPGTSGGPDTQYF.

The chain links TRBV9 to TRBJ1-4, with D possibly being TRBD1 (5 bases). The CDR3 is made up of 14 amino acids. Trimming stripped 3 bases from V and 8 bases from J, with 14 bases between. Looked up from germline, CDR1 is SGDLS and CDR2 is YYNGEE. The CDR3 here is CASSETGLQEKLFF. For the CDR3, the DNA is TGTGCCAGCAGCGAGACGGGACTTCAGGAAAAACTGTTTTTT.

V is TRBV7-3 and J is TRBJ2-5; no definite D call. This CDR3 is built from 13 residues. V was trimmed by 1 base and J by 5 bases, leaving 8 bases between them. The germline CDR1 and CDR2 sequences are SGHTA and FQGTGA. The CDR3 protein is CASSLNQVETQYF. For the CDR3, the DNA is TGTGCCAGCAGCTTAAACCAAGTGGAGACCCAGTACTTC. The entire variable domain, with the rest obtained from reference TRBV7-3 and TRBJ2-5, is as follows: GAGVSQTPSNKVTEKGKYVELRCDPISGHTALYWYRQSLGQGPEFLIYFQGTGAADDSGLPNDRFFAVRPEGSVSTLKIQRTERGDSAVYLCASSLNQVETQYFGPGTRLLVL.

The rearrangement uses TRBV9 and TRBJ1-4; no clear D gene. This CDR3 is 15 amino acids long. V lost 0 bases and J 7 bases, leaving 13 bases between the germline ends. From germline, CDR1 is SGDLS and CDR2 YYNGEE. The CDR3 bases are TGTGCCAGCAGCGTAGCCACGGGGATCAGTGAAAAACTGTTTTTT. Translated: CASSVATGISEKLFF.

The chain carries TRBV4-3 and TRBJ2-5; 7 bases fit TRBD2. Germline lookup yields CDR1 LGHNA and CDR2 YSLEER. V lost 0 bases to trimming and J lost 5 bases; unmatched junction nucleotides: 12. The CDR3 loop spans 17 amino acids. The CDR3 region has the DNA TGCGCCAGCAGCCAAGAATTGGGAGGGAGGGCGGGGGAGACCCAGTACTTC. Protein product: CASSQELGGRAGETQYF.

The chain couples TRBV3-1 (or the pseudogene TRBV3-2) to TRBJ2-3; possibly TRBD2 for D (5 bases). There are 16 residues in the CDR3. Germline CDR1 is LGHDT and CDR2 is YNNKEL (reference sequence). Trimming cost V 4 bases and J 1 base, with 15 bases left between them. The CDR3 region has the DNA TGTGCCAGCAGCCCCCCAGAGCGGACTTGCACAGATACGCAGTATTTT. Translation: CASSPPERTCTDTQYF.

This rearrangement joins TRBV6-5 to TRBJ2-2; D call uncertain. V was shortened by 2 bases and J by 6 bases, with 7 bases between the two germline ends. This CDR3 comprises 13 residues. Germline assignment: CDR1 MNHEY and CDR2 SVGAGI. CDR3 DNA sequence: TGTGCCAGCAGTTACAGGGCCGCCGGGGAGCTGTTTTTT. Amino acids: CASSYRAAGELFF.

J is TRBJ2-5 and V is TRBV2, with TRBD2 identical over 15 bases. The CDR3 runs to 15 residues. Germline assignment: CDR1 SNHLY and CDR2 FYNNEI. Trimming cost V 6 bases and J 4 bases; bases outside gene matches: 3. This CDR3 reads CASRWGLAGGETQYF. DNA for the CDR3: TGTGCCAGCAGATGGGGACTAGCGGGAGGAGAGACCCAGTACTTC.

Only one count was recorded for this clone. V gene TRBV7-2 combines with J gene TRBJ2-3; 9 bases fit TRBD2. V lost 7 bases, J lost 6 bases, and 11 bases stayed unmatched. Germline values: CDR1 SGHTA, CDR2 FQGNSA. This CDR3 region has 15 residues. The CDR3 here is CASTLRRLAGDTQYF. CDR3 DNA sequence: TGTGCCAGCACCCTTAGACGTCTAGCGGGGGATACGCAGTATTTT.

V gene TRBV12-5 combines with J gene TRBJ1-5; 9 nucleotides match TRBD1. The CDR3 is made up of 14 amino acids. The V segment lost 4 bases and the J segment 6 bases; nucleotides outside the gene matches: 4. The germline V gene encodes CDR1 LGHNT and CDR2 FRNRAP. CDR3 region: CASGYTGGGQPQHF. The CDR3, as DNA: TGTGCTAGTGGTTACACAGGGGGCGGTCAGCCCCAGCATTTT.

V gene TRBV27 combines with J gene TRBJ1-1; possible D gene TRBD1, 5 bases. This CDR3 comprises 12 residues. CDR1 and CDR2 from the germline V gene are MNHEY and SMNVEV (reference sequence). Trimming took off 6 bases at V and 12 bases at J, with 17 bases between the two ends. The CDR3 DNA follows: TGTGCCAGCAGACGCACGGGGGGACTTACTTTCTTT. Encoded protein: CASRRTGGLTFF.

This clone is a singleton in its sample. This chain uses TRBV9 with TRBJ1-3; perhaps TRBD1 as D (5 bases). This CDR3 region has 14 residues. V gave up 4 bases and J gave up 0 bases, with 8 bases separating them. Germline assignment: CDR1 SGDLS and CDR2 YYNGEE. The CDR3 DNA reads TGTGCCAGCAGCCCGGGGGGCTCTGGAAACACCATATATTTT. This gives the protein CASSPGGSGNTIYF. The full variable domain, its missing parts supplied by reference TRBV9 and TRBJ1-3, is DSGVTQTPKHLITATGQRVTLRCSPRSGDLSVYWYQQSLDQGLQFLIQYYNGEERAKGNILERFSAQQFPDLHSELNLSSLELGDSALYFCASSPGGSGNTIYFGEGSWLTVV.

The rearrangement joins TRBV7-9 to TRBJ1-4; tentative D call: TRBD1 (5 bases). The CDR3 is 13 amino acids. Trimming cost V 4 bases and J 5 bases, with 8 bases left between them. CDR1 is SEHNR, CDR2 FQNEAQ, per germline (reference sequence). CDR3 region: CASSSRVNEKLFF. The DNA of the CDR3 is TGTGCCAGCAGCTCCAGGGTGAATGAAAAACTGTTTTTT.

The chain carries TRBV4-3 and TRBJ2-3; 7 positions agree with TRBD2. After removal of 6 bases from V and 2 bases from J, the junction contained 11 bases not matched to a gene. Germline V gene data show CDR1 as LGHNA and CDR2 as YSLEER. The CDR3 sequence is 16 residues long. The CDR3 loop is CASSIGWRGNTDTQYF. Written as DNA, the CDR3 is TGCGCCAGCAGTATCGGGTGGCGGGGGAACACAGATACGCAGTATTTT.

The V and J genes are TRBV6-5 and TRBJ1-4; 11 nucleotides match TRBD1. The J segment lost 7 bases and the V segment lost 10 bases, leaving 8 bases of the junction unmatched. This CDR3 is 14 amino acids long. Germline V gives CDR1 MNHEY, CDR2 SVGAGI. CDR3 region: CATRPGQGAEKLFF. The CDR3 region has the DNA TGTGCCACCCGACCCGGACAGGGGGCTGAAAAACTGTTTTTT.

The rearrangement links TRBV30 to TRBJ1-1; D is uncertain. The CDR3 consists of 12 residues. Germline CDR1 and CDR2: GTSNPN and SVGIG (reference sequence). The V end lost 4 bases, the J end lost 4 bases, and 10 bases lay between the germline ends. CDR3 nucleotide sequence: TGTGCCTGGACTCCTATGGGCACTGAAGCTTTCTTT. Translated: CAWTPMGTEAFF.